This is a list of T cell receptor beta chains from one sample in a study of response to subunit inactivated influenza vaccine. TCRdb redid the calling of the RT-PCR reads with MiXCR, one entry per CDR3 protein. Of 710,000 or so distinct CDR3 sequences in the sample, roughly 14% were seen once. Material: PBMCs from blood, obtained 11 to 12 days after vaccination. Receptors were obtained from a man in his fifties who received an inactivated influenza vaccine. The CDR3 runs from the conserved cysteine through the conserved F or W. The D gene is left open where the match is weak. A row's size may be missing; if present it is once, few, many or a size class.

J: TRBJ2-7
V: TRBV4-1
D: -
size: few
DNA: TGCGCCAGCAGCCAAATGGCAGAGCAAGCCTACGAGCAGTACTTC
CDR3: CASSQMAEQAYEQYF

J: TRBJ2-1
V: TRBV15
D: TRBD2
size: few
DNA: TGTGCCACCAGCAGACTAGCGGGGTCATACTCCTACAATGAGCAGTTCTTC
CDR3: CATSRLAGSYSYNEQFF

J: TRBJ2-2
V: TRBV7-6
D: -
size: -
DNA: TGTGCCAGCAGCTTAAGCGTTGGGGCCGGGGAGCTGTTTTTT
CDR3: CASSLSVGAGELFF

J: TRBJ2-2
V: TRBV4-2
D: TRBD1
size: few
DNA: TGTGCCAGCAGCCTGACAGGGGGCGTCGGGGAGCTGTTTTTT
CDR3: CASSLTGGVGELFF

J: TRBJ2-1
V: TRBV28
D: TRBD2
size: -
DNA: TGTGCCAGCAGTCCTTGGACTAGCGGGGGGGCCTGGAATGAGCAGTTCTTC
CDR3: CASSPWTSGGAWNEQFF

J: TRBJ2-2
V: TRBV21-1
D: -
size: once
DNA: TGTGCCAGCAGCCCACACTACACCGGGGAGCTGTTTTTT
CDR3: CASSPHYTGELFF

J: TRBJ2-3
V: TRBV12-3/TRBV12-4
D: -
size: many
DNA: TGTGCCAGCAGGCCCGGGACAAAGCTTAGCACAGATACGCAGTATTTT
CDR3: CASRPGTKLSTDTQYF

J: TRBJ2-7
V: TRBV3-1
D: -
size: few
DNA: TGTGCCAGCAGCGCTTCCTACGGGGCCCGATGCGACTTC
CDR3: CASSASYGARCDF

J: TRBJ2-7
V: TRBV7-6
D: TRBD1
size: -
DNA: TGTGCCAGCAGCCCCCGTGCCGGGACAGGGATGGGCGAGCAGTACTTC
CDR3: CASSPRAGTGMGEQYF

J: TRBJ2-5
V: TRBV4-1
D: TRBD2
size: -
DNA: TGCGCCAGCAGCCAAAGCGGGGGGGGACGAGAGACCCAGTACTTC
CDR3: CASSQSGGGRETQYF

J: TRBJ1-5
V: TRBV2
D: TRBD1
size: -
DNA: TGTGCCAGCAGGGACCGGGACAGATATCAGCCCCAGCATTTT
CDR3: CASRDRDRYQPQHF

J: TRBJ2-5
V: TRBV6-5
D: TRBD1
size: -
DNA: TGTGCCAGCAGTTACGCGACAGGGGGTCGAGACTCCCAGTACTTC
CDR3: CASSYATGGRDSQYF

J: TRBJ2-1
V: TRBV15
D: TRBD1
size: many
DNA: TGTGCCACCAGCAGAGCCGGACAGGTCAATGAGCAGTTCTTC
CDR3: CATSRAGQVNEQFF

J: TRBJ1-1
V: TRBV7-9
D: TRBD1
size: few
DNA: TGTGCCAGCAGCTTAAGACAGGGGGCCGCTGAAGCTTTCTTT
CDR3: CASSLRQGAAEAFF

J: TRBJ1-2
V: TRBV12-3/TRBV12-4
D: -
size: few
DNA: TGTGCCAGCAGTTTTGCCCGGGGGCTCTCCTATGGCTACACCTTC
CDR3: CASSFARGLSYGYTF

J: TRBJ1-5
V: TRBV6-4
D: -
size: many
DNA: TGTGCCAGCAAAGTTTTTAACGGAGGGGCGCGTAGCAATCAGCCCCAGCATTTT
CDR3: CASKVFNGGARSNQPQHF

J: TRBJ2-3
V: TRBV13
D: TRBD2
size: -
DNA: TGTGCCAGCACCGGGACTAGCGAGGGAGTTACGCAGTATTTT
CDR3: CASTGTSEGVTQYF

J: TRBJ2-7
V: TRBV7-2
D: TRBD1
size: -
DNA: TGTGCCAGCGTACTGGACAGGGGCTACCACGAGCAGTACTTC
CDR3: CASVLDRGYHEQYF

J: TRBJ1-2
V: TRBV3-1
D: TRBD1
size: few
DNA: TGTGCCAGCAGCCAAGATCGTGTCAGGGGGATGTATGGCTACACCTTC
CDR3: CASSQDRVRGMYGYTF

J: TRBJ2-1
V: TRBV29-1
D: -
size: few
DNA: TGCAGCGTTCGCGAAGGCGTGCGGGGTGAGCAGTTCTTC
CDR3: CSVREGVRGEQFF

J: TRBJ2-5
V: TRBV20-1
D: -
size: -
DNA: TGCAGTGCTAGACCGGGGGGCCCTCTCCAGACCCAGTACTTC
CDR3: CSARPGGPLQTQYF

J: TRBJ2-5
V: TRBV12-3/TRBV12-4
D: TRBD2
size: few
DNA: TGTGCCAGCACTCAAGGGAGCGGGGCGTTTATGGAAGAGACCCAGTACTTC
CDR3: CASTQGSGAFMEETQYF

J: TRBJ2-5
V: TRBV20-1
D: -
size: many
DNA: TGCAGTGCTAGAGGCAGGGGCCAAGAGACCCAGTACTTC
CDR3: CSARGRGQETQYF

J: TRBJ2-4
V: TRBV28
D: -
size: -
DNA: TGTGCCAGCAGCCCCCCGGGGAATTTGGGGAGCCTAGCCAAAAACATTCAGTACTTC
CDR3: CASSPPGNLGSLAKNIQYF

J: TRBJ1-1
V: TRBV5-1
D: -
size: -
DNA: TGCGCCAGCAGCCCAGGTGACCAACACGTGAAGGCTTTCTTT
CDR3: CASSPGDQHVKAFF

J: TRBJ1-5
V: TRBV28
D: -
size: -
DNA: TGTGCCTCCGAATGGGGGCAGAGCAATCAGCCCCAGCATTTT
CDR3: CASEWGQSNQPQHF

J: TRBJ2-7
V: TRBV4-2
D: TRBD2
size: few
DNA: TGTGCCAGCAGCCAAGAGATAGCGGGATCGGATGAGCAGTACTTC
CDR3: CASSQEIAGSDEQYF

J: TRBJ2-3
V: TRBV7-2
D: TRBD2
size: -
DNA: TGTGCCAGCAGCTTAGGTCCCTGGCGGGAGGGCACAGATACGCAGTATTTT
CDR3: CASSLGPWREGTDTQYF

J: TRBJ2-1
V: TRBV12-3/TRBV12-4
D: -
size: many
DNA: TGTGCCAGCAGTCCCGAGGGCAATGAGCAGTTCTTC
CDR3: CASSPEGNEQFF

J: TRBJ2-2
V: TRBV5-5
D: TRBD2
size: few
DNA: TGTGCCAGCAGCTTTCCCTCGGGAGGCGGGGAGCTGTTTTTT
CDR3: CASSFPSGGGELFF

J: TRBJ2-6
V: TRBV7-2
D: TRBD2
size: -
DNA: TGTGCCAGCAGCTTATCTAGCGGGGCATCTGGGGCCAACGTCCTGACTTTC
CDR3: CASSLSSGASGANVLTF

J: TRBJ1-1
V: TRBV28
D: -
size: many
DNA: TGTGCCAGCAGTTACAGGGAGGGGGCTGAAGCTTTCTTT
CDR3: CASSYREGAEAFF

J: TRBJ2-5
V: TRBV3-1
D: -
size: few
DNA: TGTGCCAGCAGCCAAGTCCGGAGGGTCGCAGGAGAGACCCAGTACTTC
CDR3: CASSQVRRVAGETQYF

J: TRBJ2-7
V: TRBV28
D: -
size: -
DNA: TGTGCCAGCACCACCCCCCACGATTCCTACGAGCAGTACTTC
CDR3: CASTTPHDSYEQYF

J: TRBJ2-7
V: TRBV25-1
D: -
size: -
DNA: TGTGCCAGCGGTAGTTCAGGGGACTACGAGCAGTACTTC
CDR3: CASGSSGDYEQYF

J: TRBJ1-5
V: TRBV6-1
D: -
size: -
DNA: TGTGCCAGTGGAGGATGGGGGGGCAATCAGCCCCAGCATTTT
CDR3: CASGGWGGNQPQHF

J: TRBJ2-7
V: TRBV2
D: TRBD2
size: -
DNA: TGTGCCAGCAGCGACGGACTAGCGGGAGCTAAAGAGCAGTACTTC
CDR3: CASSDGLAGAKEQYF

J: TRBJ2-7
V: TRBV6-5
D: -
size: few
DNA: TGTGCCAGCAGTTACTCGATCCCAACCTACGAGCAGTACTTC
CDR3: CASSYSIPTYEQYF

J: TRBJ1-2
V: TRBV12-3/TRBV12-4
D: -
size: -
DNA: TGTGCCAGCAGCCGACGTTCGGTGGGGGGAGGTCCGGGTGGCTACACCTTC
CDR3: CASSRRSVGGGPGGYTF

J: TRBJ2-1
V: TRBV28
D: TRBD2
size: few
DNA: TGTGCCAGCAGTTCTACAGTGACTAGCGGGGGCAATGAGCAGTTCTTC
CDR3: CASSSTVTSGGNEQFF

J: TRBJ2-1
V: TRBV5-1
D: TRBD2
size: -
DNA: TGCGCCAGCAGCTTTCGGGCTAGCGGCAGCAATGAGCAGTTCTTC
CDR3: CASSFRASGSNEQFF

J: TRBJ2-7
V: TRBV12-3/TRBV12-4
D: -
size: many
DNA: TGTGCCAGCAGTTTTAGTAATGGGGGACAGCAGTACTTC
CDR3: CASSFSNGGQQYF

J: TRBJ2-5
V: TRBV7-2
D: TRBD2
size: few
DNA: TGTGCCAGCAGCCCATTAGCACTAGCGGGACAAGAGACCCAGTACTTC
CDR3: CASSPLALAGQETQYF

J: TRBJ2-7
V: TRBV7-8
D: -
size: few
DNA: TGTGCCAGCAGCCCCTTGAGGGCAGCCCCTAGCTCCTACGAGCAGTACTTC
CDR3: CASSPLRAAPSSYEQYF

J: TRBJ2-7
V: TRBV18
D: -
size: -
DNA: TGTGCCAGCTCACCCCTTGCGGGGCTGGTGTACGAGCAGTACTTC
CDR3: CASSPLAGLVYEQYF

J: TRBJ2-1
V: TRBV20-1
D: -
size: few
DNA: TGCAGTGCTAGATCCCGGTTCCTAGATCCCTTCATTAGCGATAGGTCCAATGAGCAGTTCTTC
CDR3: CSARSRFLDPFISDRSNEQFF

J: TRBJ2-7
V: TRBV29-1
D: -
size: few
DNA: TGCAGCGTTGAAATGACAGAATACGAGCAGTACTTC
CDR3: CSVEMTEYEQYF

J: TRBJ2-7
V: TRBV20-1
D: -
size: few
DNA: TGCAGTGCTAGAGAGGGGATCTCCTACTACGAGCAGTACTTC
CDR3: CSAREGISYYEQYF

J: TRBJ2-3
V: TRBV20-1
D: -
size: -
DNA: TGCAGTGCTAGAGTACAGGGCGGGCCAGATACGCAGTATTTT
CDR3: CSARVQGGPDTQYF

J: TRBJ2-7
V: TRBV20-1
D: -
size: few
DNA: TGCAGTGCCAAGCCCGACGGAGGTCGGTCCTACGAGCAGTACTTC
CDR3: CSAKPDGGRSYEQYF

J: TRBJ2-7
V: TRBV12-3/TRBV12-4
D: -
size: many
DNA: TGTGCCAGCAGAACGGTACGACAGCTTTCCTACGAGCAGTACTTC
CDR3: CASRTVRQLSYEQYF

J: TRBJ1-2
V: TRBV10-3
D: TRBD1
size: -
DNA: TGTGCCATCAGTGAGTCGGGACAGGGGGCCTACACCTTC
CDR3: CAISESGQGAYTF

J: TRBJ2-7
V: TRBV25-1
D: -
size: -
DNA: TGTGCCACCGGCTCAGGGGCGAGCTCCTACGAGCAGTACTTC
CDR3: CATGSGASSYEQYF

J: TRBJ1-1
V: TRBV3-1
D: -
size: few
DNA: TGTGCCAGCAGCCAAGATCGGATTGGGGGGGCGGACACTGAAGCTTTCTTT
CDR3: CASSQDRIGGADTEAFF

J: TRBJ1-6
V: TRBV28
D: -
size: few
DNA: TGTGCCAGTAGTTACCTTCGACAGAACTATAATTCACCCCTCCACTTT
CDR3: CASSYLRQNYNSPLHF

J: TRBJ1-2
V: TRBV12-3/TRBV12-4
D: -
size: many
DNA: TGTGCCAGCAGTTTCGGCACAAGCGGCTACACCTTC
CDR3: CASSFGTSGYTF

J: TRBJ2-7
V: TRBV7-8
D: -
size: -
DNA: TGTGCCAGCAGCTTACAATTCTTTGGGCTTAGCCGCTCCTACGAGCAGTACTTC
CDR3: CASSLQFFGLSRSYEQYF

J: TRBJ2-3
V: TRBV29-1
D: -
size: many
DNA: TGCAGCATAATCACAGATACGCAGTATTTT
CDR3: CSIITDTQYF

J: TRBJ2-6
V: TRBV4-3
D: TRBD1
size: few
DNA: TGCGCCAGCAGCCCCGGGACAGGGTCTGATGGGGCCAACGTCCTGACTTTC
CDR3: CASSPGTGSDGANVLTF

J: TRBJ2-5
V: TRBV3-1
D: -
size: -
DNA: TGTGCCAGCAGCCAAGGGGTACAGGCATCCCAGTACTTC
CDR3: CASSQGVQASQYF